One sample yielded the 30 T cell receptor beta chains listed below, sequenced in a study of T cells after yellow fever vaccination. A single record per CDR3 protein comes from TCRdb applying MiXCR to the 5' RACE reads. The table has about 320,000 distinct CDR3 sequences, roughly a tenth seen once; the top ten hold over 3%. Specimen: CD4+ T cells sorted from PBMCs, collected 45 days after the yellow fever booster vaccination. These receptors all stem from a man aged 18 to 29 who received the YFV17D yellow fever vaccine.

V usage is TRBV9 and J usage is TRBJ1-5; no clear D. Germline CDR1 SGDLS, CDR2 YYNGEE. Between the trimmed V and J ends, which lost 1 base and 3 bases, there was a span of 11 bases. The CDR3 has 15 amino acids. CDR3 sequence reads: CASSVSEDSNQPQHF. CDR3 sequence (DNA): TGTGCCAGCAGCGTATCGGAAGACTCCAATCAGCCCCAGCATTTT. The full variable domain, rest sourced from reference TRBV9 and TRBJ1-5, is DSGVTQTPKHLITATGQRVTLRCSPRSGDLSVYWYQQSLDQGLQFLIQYYNGEERAKGNILERFSAQQFPDLHSELNLSSLELGDSALYFCASSVSEDSNQPQHFGDGTRLSIL.

This clonotype was detected a few times. The chain uses TRBV6-5 and TRBJ2-3, with D possibly being TRBD2 (6 bases). Germline-derived CDR1 and CDR2 are MNHEY and SVGAGI. The CDR3 extends over 11 amino acids. The V gene lost 7 bases and the J gene lost 8 bases, with 10 bases spanning the gap. In nucleotides, the CDR3 is TGTGCCAGCACCCACGGGGGTACGCAGTATTTT. It codes for CASTHGGTQYF.

This chain joins TRBV4-1 and TRBJ2-5, with 8 bases aligning to TRBD2. The CDR3 covers 15 residues. Germline CDR1 is MGHRA and CDR2 is YSYEKL. After removal of 1 base from V and 7 bases from J, the junction contained 8 bases not matched to a gene. In DNA, the CDR3 is TGCGCCAGCAGCCAAGGGAGCGGGGGCCTGGGGACCCAGTACTTC. This translates into CASSQGSGGLGTQYF.

This clonotype was observed a few times. The genes are TRBV19 and TRBJ1-3, with D uncertain. Looked up from germline, CDR1 is LNHDA and CDR2 is SQIVND (reference sequence). V lost 3 bases to trimming and J lost 0 bases, with 12 bases between them. The CDR3 consists of 16 residues. CDR3 in DNA: TGTGCCAGTAGTATTCACCCTCGGGGCTCTGGAAACACCATATATTTT. The encoded protein is CASSIHPRGSGNTIYF.

This clonotype was seen a few times. V gene TRBV27 combines with J gene TRBJ2-3; 7 nucleotides agree with TRBD1. The V gene's germline CDR1 is MNHEY and CDR2 SMNVEV (reference sequence). The trim removed 7 bases at V and 1 base at J, leaving 5 bases unmatched. CDR3 length equals 14 residues. The CDR3, as DNA: TGTGCCAGCACTAGACAGGGCCGCACAGATACGCAGTATTTT. Amino acids: CASTRQGRTDTQYF.

A remark on this clonotype: Mismatch with germline at one junction end may stem from a read error. The genes are TRBV5-5 and TRBJ1-1; no clear D. The CDR3 is 15 residues long. Per germline, CDR1 SGHKS and CDR2 YYEKEE (reference sequence). CDR3 region: CACSLLPMTNTEAFF. CDR3 DNA sequence: TGTGCCTGCAGCTTACTGCCCATGACGAACACTGAAGCTTTCTTT.

The chain couples TRBV7-9 to TRBJ1-5; D is possibly TRBD1 (6 bases). The CDR3 runs to 15 residues. Germline-derived CDR1 and CDR2 are SEHNR and FQNEAQ (reference sequence). Between the trimmed V and J ends, which lost 4 bases and 0 bases, there was a span of 10 bases. The chain's CDR3 is CASSSGASSNQPQHF. For the CDR3, the DNA is TGTGCCAGCAGCTCAGGGGCTAGTAGCAATCAGCCCCAGCATTTT.

This sequence joins TRBV7-9 and TRBJ1-1; D ambiguous. There are 13 residues in the CDR3. The V end was cut by 3 bases, the J end by 1 base, with 6 bases between. Per the germline V gene, CDR1 is SEHNR and CDR2 is FQNEAQ (reference sequence). The chain's CDR3 is CASSFEGNTEAFF. The CDR3, as DNA: TGTGCCAGCAGCTTTGAAGGGAACACTGAAGCTTTCTTT.

The chain uses TRBV3-1 and TRBJ1-2, with D perhaps TRBD1 (6 bases). This CDR3 is built from 11 residues. V was clipped by 7 bases and J by 8 bases, with 11 bases between them. Germline V gene data show CDR1 as LGHDT and CDR2 as YNNKEL (reference sequence). As DNA, the CDR3 is TGTGCCAGCACCTCCGGGGGCGGCTACACCTTC. Translated, it gives CASTSGGGYTF.

This clonotype has just a few counts. V gene TRBV18 combines with J gene TRBJ2-7; D uncertain. Trimming cost V 3 bases and J 3 bases, with 12 bases left between them. The CDR3 runs to 14 residues. Germline V CDR1 and CDR2: KGHSH, LQKENI. CDR3 in amino acids: CASSPNGGNYEQYF. The CDR3 DNA follows: TGTGCCAGCTCACCTAACGGCGGAAACTACGAGCAGTACTTC.

This clonotype was seen more than once but under ten times. The rearrangement links TRBV3-1 to TRBJ1-2; D uncertain. CDR1 and CDR2 from the germline V gene are LGHDT and YNNKEL (reference sequence). V lost 0 bases to trimming and J lost 3 bases, with 11 bases between them. The CDR3 consists of 15 residues. The CDR3 spells CASSQEGLQDYGYTF. CDR3 coding DNA: TGTGCCAGCAGCCAAGAGGGCCTTCAAGACTATGGCTACACCTTC.

CDR3 coding DNA: TGTGCCAGCAGCTTAGACGGGTGGAGAGCAGATACGCAGTATTTT. This gives the protein CASSLDGWRADTQYF. V is TRBV7-9 and J is TRBJ2-3, with D hard to call. From germline, CDR1 is SEHNR and CDR2 FQNEAQ (reference sequence). Trimming took off 1 base at V and 4 bases at J, with 12 bases between the two ends. The CDR3 spans 15 residues.

This clonotype was seen more than once but under ten times. CDR3 coding DNA: TGTGCCAGCAGCTTAATGCAGGGGTATGGCTACACCTTC. This codes for CASSLMQGYGYTF. The genes are TRBV7-3 and TRBJ1-2; D may be TRBD1 (6 bases). The V gene's germline CDR1 is SGHTA and CDR2 FQGTGA. With 1 base removed from V and 5 bases from J, the gap between germline ends came to 8 bases. The CDR3 is 13 amino acids.

This clonotype was counted only a few times. The chain recombines TRBV12-3 or TRBV12-4 with TRBJ1-1; D call uncertain. The CDR3 contains 15 residues. The germline V and J ends were trimmed by 3 bases and 0 bases, with 11 bases remaining between them. The CDR3 region is CASSLWRGMNTEAFF. The CDR3 DNA sequence: TGTGCCAGCAGTTTGTGGCGGGGAATGAACACTGAAGCTTTCTTT.

This clonotype was observed a few times. V usage is TRBV10-3 and J usage is TRBJ2-1, with D perhaps TRBD1 (5 bases). Germline V CDR1 and CDR2: ENHRY, SYGVKD. Trimming pared 10 bases from V and 0 bases from J, leaving 16 bases between. CDR3 size: 15 residues. The chain's CDR3 is CASGTGASSYNEQFF. The CDR3 region has the DNA TGTGCCAGTGGAACTGGGGCAAGCTCCTACAATGAGCAGTTCTTC.

V is TRBV6-5 and J is TRBJ1-3, with D unclear. Germline V gene sequence: CDR1 MNHEY, CDR2 SVGAGI. V shed 7 bases and J shed 0 bases, with 13 bases lying between them. The CDR3 loop spans 15 amino acids. The CDR3: CASKLWGDSGNTIYF. The CDR3 DNA follows: TGTGCCAGCAAGCTCTGGGGTGACTCTGGAAACACCATATATTTT.

This rearrangement joins TRBV6-5 to TRBJ1-2; tentatively, D is TRBD1 (5 bases). The V gene lost 6 bases and the J gene lost 4 bases, with 21 bases spanning the gap. CDR1 is MNHEY and CDR2 is SVGAGI in the germline V gene. The CDR3 covers 16 residues. The CDR3 bases are TGTGCCAGCAGAAACCCGGACCGAGCAGGGATCTATGGCTACACCTTC. Translating gives CASRNPDRAGIYGYTF.

This clonotype came up a few times. The chain combines TRBV18 with TRBJ2-1, with D unclear. V shed 2 bases and J shed 9 bases, with 5 bases lying between them. Germline-derived CDR1 and CDR2 are KGHSH and LQKENI. This CDR3 region has 11 residues. CDR3 loop: CASSPVGEQFF. CDR3 sequence (DNA): TGTGCCAGCTCACCAGTCGGTGAGCAGTTCTTC. Combining the CDR3 with reference TRBV18 and TRBJ2-1 gives the whole variable domain NAGVMQNPRHLVRRRGQEARLRCSPMKGHSHVYWYRQLPEEGLKFMVYLQKENIIDESGMPKERFSAEFPKEGPSILRIQQVVRGDSAAYFCASSPVGEQFFGPGTRLTVL.

The chain combines TRBV5-1 with TRBJ1-2; weak D call: TRBD1 (5 bases). Germline values: CDR1 SGHRS, CDR2 YFSETQ. The CDR3 sequence is 15 residues long. V lost 0 bases and J 2 bases, leaving 11 bases between the germline ends. CDR3 amino acids: CASSLAYRGNYGYTF. The CDR3 DNA reads TGCGCCAGCAGCTTGGCTTATCGGGGCAACTATGGCTACACCTTC. The entire variable domain, with the rest obtained from reference TRBV5-1 and TRBJ1-2, is as follows: KAGVTQTPRYLIKTRGQQVTLSCSPISGHRSVSWYQQTPGQGLQFLFEYFSETQRNKGNFPGRFSGRQFSNSRSEMNVSTLELGDSALYLCASSLAYRGNYGYTFGSGTRLTVV.

This clonotype was counted at least ten times. The rearrangement uses TRBV7-2 and TRBJ2-1; 7 bases are a match to TRBD1. The CDR3 totals 14 residues. Germline CDR1 reads SGHTA; CDR2 reads FQGNSA. The V gene end was trimmed by 2 bases and the J gene end by 6 bases; junction bases not matched to a gene: 4. CDR3 loop: CASSLRYRGNEQFF. As DNA, the CDR3 is TGTGCCAGCAGCTTACGGTACAGGGGCAATGAGCAGTTCTTC.

On this clonotype: One end of the junction does not line up with germline, which may come from a read error. This chain joins TRBV7-8 and TRBJ2-2; the D is unclear. The CDR3 consists of 12 residues. CDR1 and CDR2 (germline): SGHVS, FQNEAQ. The CDR3 DNA follows: TGTGCCAGCAGCTACCTCACCGAGGAGCTGTTTTTT. Protein sequence: CASSYLTEELFF.

The rearrangement joins TRBV6-6 to TRBJ2-4; D is unclear. CDR1 is MNHNY, CDR2 SVGAGI, per germline (reference sequence). The length of the CDR3 is 14 residues. Trimming shortened V by 7 bases and J by 0 bases, and 10 bases separated the two germline ends. CDR3 nucleotides: TGTGCCAGCATCCCCGTACTAGCCAAAAACATTCAGTACTTC. It specifies CASIPVLAKNIQYF.

The rearrangement uses TRBV6-2 or TRBV6-3 and TRBJ2-7; perhaps TRBD1 as D (6 bases). From germline, CDR1 is MNHEY and CDR2 SVGEGT. With 6 bases removed from V and 4 bases from J, the gap between germline ends came to 7 bases. The CDR3 covers 11 residues. The CDR3 here is CASRDRYEQYV. CDR3 bases: TGTGCCAGCAGGGACAGATACGAGCAGTACGTC.

This clonotype was seen a few times. The chain joins TRBV28 to TRBJ1-5, with 7 bases that match TRBD1. The V segment lost 6 bases and the J segment 1 base; nucleotides outside the gene matches: 6. This CDR3 has 15 residues. Per the germline V gene, CDR1 is MDHEN and CDR2 is SYDVKM. CDR3 amino acids: CASSTDRPSNQPQHF. The CDR3 DNA reads as TGTGCCAGCAGCACGGACAGGCCGAGCAATCAGCCCCAGCATTTT.

The chain is built from TRBV18 and TRBJ1-1; TRBD1 matches 8 bases. V lost 3 bases to trimming and J lost 8 bases; unmatched junction nucleotides: 11. CDR3 length: 15 amino acids. The V gene's germline CDR1 is KGHSH and CDR2 LQKENI. The CDR3 here is CASSPGFQGATEAFF. The CDR3, as DNA: TGTGCCAGCTCACCTGGATTTCAGGGGGCTACCGAAGCTTTCTTT.

This clonotype was observed a handful of times. CDR3 protein: CASSLRGLEYEQYF. CDR3 bases: TGTGCCAGCAGCTTGCGAGGATTAGAGTACGAGCAGTACTTC. This sequence joins TRBV5-5 and TRBJ2-7; D gene unclear. V lost 1 base and J 4 bases, leaving 12 bases between the germline ends. In germline, CDR1 is SGHKS, CDR2 YYEKEE (reference sequence). The CDR3 has 14 residues. The full variable domain, in which reference TRBV5-5 and TRBJ2-7 provide the parts outside the CDR3, is DAGVTQSPTHLIKTRGQQVTLRCSPISGHKSVSWYQQVLGQGPQFIFQYYEKEERGRGNFPDRFSARQFPNYSSELNVNALLLGDSALYLCASSLRGLEYEQYFGPGTRLTVT.

The V call is TRBV18, the J call TRBJ1-1; D gene ambiguous. This CDR3 spans 16 amino acids. The V end lost 4 bases, the J end lost 1 base, and 16 bases lay between the germline ends. Germline V CDR1 and CDR2: KGHSH, LQKENI. CDR3 nucleotides: TGTGCCAGCTCACTCCTCAGCACTGCCGGGAACACTGAAGCTTTCTTT. Translated: CASSLLSTAGNTEAFF. Full variable domain (missing parts from reference TRBV18 and TRBJ1-1): NAGVMQNPRHLVRRRGQEARLRCSPMKGHSHVYWYRQLPEEGLKFMVYLQKENIIDESGMPKERFSAEFPKEGPSILRIQQVVRGDSAAYFCASSLLSTAGNTEAFFGQGTRLTVV.

The rearrangement uses TRBV6-5 and TRBJ1-2; possibly TRBD1 for D (6 bases). Trimming removed 4 bases at V and 8 bases at J, with 14 bases between. Germline CDR1 reads MNHEY; CDR2 reads SVGAGI. CDR3 size: 13 residues. The CDR3 DNA reads as TGTGCCAGCAGTTCCGCAGGGGTTGGCGGCTACACCTTC. This gives the protein CASSSAGVGGYTF.

The chain carries TRBV4-1 and TRBJ2-7, with a weak D call TRBD1 (6 bases). CDR3 length equals 18 residues. Germline V gene lookup returns CDR1 MGHRA and CDR2 YSYEKL. The ends were cut back, 0 bases at V and 1 base at J, with 19 bases in the middle. CDR3 sequence reads: CASSQEGIQGLPSYEQYF. The CDR3, as DNA: TGCGCCAGCAGCCAAGAGGGAATACAGGGCCTACCTTCCTACGAGCAGTACTTC.

The sample holds a few counts of this clonotype. This rearrangement joins TRBV2 to TRBJ2-2; D assignment may be TRBD1 or TRBD2 (5 bases each). The V and J ends lost 6 bases and 3 bases respectively, with 8 bases between them. The CDR3 is 13 residues long. The germline V gene encodes CDR1 SNHLY and CDR2 FYNNEI. The CDR3 DNA follows: TGTGCCAGCAGAGAGGGGCACACCGGGGAGCTGTTTTTT. Amino acid sequence: CASREGHTGELFF.